This TCR beta chain was profiled in a study of cytomegalovirus exposure and HLA in healthy donors. Overall study context: Caucasian-associated ancestry cluster membership applied to about four fifths of 398 genotyped donors. Study-wide results and limits: Accounts indicate the classifier identified cytomegalovirus status with strong specificity and sensitivity. In a later analysis, TCR beta V- and J-gene trimming showed a link to a missense DCLRE1C variant. Later analysis indicated greater clonal expansion among HLA-associated TCR beta chains than among equally common other chains.

V was pared by 5 bases and J by 4 bases, with 14 bases between. CDR1 LNHDA and CDR2 SQIVND come from the germline V gene (reference sequence). The CDR3 has 14 amino acids. PCR involved 60 Vbeta and 13 Jbeta primers. This table comes from immunoSEQ multiplex PCR, and its TCRdb copy is limited to in-frame clones, with some not included. Of some 130,000 clones listed, roughly two thirds are singletons. Remarks on this clone: The antigen remains unidentified.

The sequence came from a man aged 25-45 years in good health and CMV-seropositive. Sequencing used PBMCs. This chain links TRBV19 with TRBJ1-2; maybe TRBD1 (5 bases). CDR3 protein: CASSVGGGRYGYTF. The CDR3 DNA reads as TGTGCCAGTAGTGTGGGGGGAGGACGCTATGGCTACACCTTC. Full variable domain (rest looked up from reference TRBV19 and TRBJ1-2): DGGITQSPKYLFRKEGQNVTLSCEQNLNHDAMYWYRQDPGQGLRLIYYSQIVNDFQKGDIAEGYSVSREKKESFPLTVTSAQKNPTAFYLCASSVGGGRYGYTFGSGTRLTVV.